This T cell receptor beta chain appears in the sequencing data of a study of Ad26.COV2.S vaccination and SARS-CoV-2 variants. Study outcomes and limitations: Post-vaccination spike-specific CD8+ and CD4+ T cell responses reportedly had substantial breadth.

Generated by immunoSEQ multiplex PCR, the TCRdb table keeps only in-frame clones and is missing some. The profile shows 300,000 to 500,000 clones, around nine tenths of them singletons. Regarding this clone: What it recognizes is unknown.

Described treatment: some 19 received Ad26.COV2.S at low or high dose, single or two shots; several received placebo; per-sample allocation not given. Vaccine and placebo recipients were sampled on day 63 after the first injection. The source was peripheral blood, collected in a trial of Ad26.COV2.S vaccine versus placebo. The sequence was obtained from a person between 18 and 59 years old who received the Ad26.COV2.S COVID-19 vaccine or a placebo.

CDR3 bases: TGTGCTAGTGGTTTGGTACTCAGGGGACGGGGGGAGACCCAGTACTTC. It yields the protein CASGLVLRGRGETQYF. The rearrangement links TRBV12-5 to TRBJ2-5; D is possibly TRBD1 or TRBD2 (6 bases each). Germline CDR1 and CDR2: LGHNT and FRNRAP. The CDR3 totals 16 residues. Deletions cut 0 bases from V and 5 bases from J, with 16 bases between. Using reference TRBV12-5 and TRBJ2-5 for the parts outside the CDR3, the full variable domain is DARVTQTPRHKVTEMGQEVTMRCQPILGHNTVFWYRQTMMQGLELLAYFRNRAPLDDSGMPKDRFSAEMPDATLATLKIQPSEPRDSAVYFCASGLVLRGRGETQYFGPGTRLLVL.